This TCR beta chain was sequenced in a study of OX40 agonist ivuxolimab in advanced cancers. Overall study: Clinicians treated patients with ivuxolimab, an agonistic anti-OX40 (CD134) antibody. Prior therapy, whether anti-PD-1, anti-PD-L1 or anti-CTLA-4, was allowed, and about 39% had some. Study conclusions and caveats: Doses of 0.1 to 3.0 mg/kg were accompanied by clonal expansion of CD4+ and CD8+ blood T cells by week 6. Low clonal expansion, among the lowest seen, marked partial responders at 0.1-3.0 mg/kg.

Sequenced by immunoSEQ multiplex PCR; TCRdb stores in-frame clones only, minus some. The sample gives about 29,000 clones, over 75% of which show up once; approximately 30% is in the top ten. A note on this clone: Its target is not known.

The V gene's germline CDR1 is SNHLY and CDR2 FYNNEI. The CDR3 has 15 amino acids. V was pared by 8 bases and J by 4 bases, with 19 bases between. V usage is TRBV2 and J usage is TRBJ2-3, with D possibly called TRBD1 or TRBD2 (5 bases each). Sequencing used CD4+ or CD8+ T cells sorted from blood, obtained in a trial of the OX40 agonist ivuxolimab. This TCR was recovered from an adult with an advanced solid tumor such as melanoma, head and neck, liver or kidney cancer. The CDR3 coding sequence is TGTGCCAGCGAGGGACGGACGGCAGGCCCAGATACGCAGTATTTT. It yields the protein CASEGRTAGPDTQYF. The variable domain in full, completed from reference TRBV2 and TRBJ2-3, reads EPEVTQTPSHQVTQMGQEVILRCVPISNHLYFYWYRQILGQKVEFLVSFYNNEISEKSEIFDDQFSVERPDGSNFTLKIRSTKLEDSAMYFCASEGRTAGPDTQYFGPGTRLTVL.